Each of the 2 T cell receptor beta chains below was sequenced from the same sample in a study of cytomegalovirus exposure and HLA in healthy donors. Use of 60 Vbeta and 13 Jbeta primers characterized the PCR. Assay used: immunoSEQ multiplex PCR; TCRdb lists only in-frame clones, some missing. This sample's table reports more than 45,000 clones. The sequenced sample was PBMCs. The receptors originated from a middle-aged woman in good health and CMV-seronegative.

This clone counts as medium-sized (0.01 to 0.1%) by frequency. The CDR3 loop reads CSATTGTNSGNTIYF. The DNA of the CDR3 is TGCAGCGCTACGACAGGTACGAATTCTGGAAACACCATATATTTT. The genes are TRBV29-1 and TRBJ1-3; a weak D match, TRBD1 (6 bases). CDR1 is SQVTM and CDR2 is ANQGSEA in the germline V gene. The CDR3 is 15 residues long. V lost 7 bases and J 1 base, leaving 17 bases between the germline ends.

The chain joins TRBV6-5 to TRBJ1-5; weak D call: TRBD1 (5 bases). The V gene lost 0 bases and the J gene lost 6 bases, with 15 bases spanning the gap. CDR1 and CDR2 (germline): MNHEY, SVGAGI. There are 16 residues in the CDR3. The CDR3 DNA is TGTGCCAGCAGTTACTCATGGGGTGGGGGGGGTCAGCCCCAGCATTTT. Translated, it gives CASSYSWGGGGQPQHF.